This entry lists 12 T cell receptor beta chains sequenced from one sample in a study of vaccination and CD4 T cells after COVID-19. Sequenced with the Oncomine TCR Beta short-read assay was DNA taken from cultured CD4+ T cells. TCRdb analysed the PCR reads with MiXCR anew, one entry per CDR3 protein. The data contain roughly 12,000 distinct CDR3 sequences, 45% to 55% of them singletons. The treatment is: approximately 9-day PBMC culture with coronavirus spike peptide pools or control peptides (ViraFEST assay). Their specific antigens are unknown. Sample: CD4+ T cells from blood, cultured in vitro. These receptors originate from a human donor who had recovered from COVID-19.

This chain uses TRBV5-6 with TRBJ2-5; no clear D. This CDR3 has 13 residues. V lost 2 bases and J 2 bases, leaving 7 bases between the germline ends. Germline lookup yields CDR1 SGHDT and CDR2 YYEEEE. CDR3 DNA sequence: TGTGCCAGCAGCTTCCGGATACAAGAGACCCAGTACTTC. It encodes CASSFRIQETQYF.

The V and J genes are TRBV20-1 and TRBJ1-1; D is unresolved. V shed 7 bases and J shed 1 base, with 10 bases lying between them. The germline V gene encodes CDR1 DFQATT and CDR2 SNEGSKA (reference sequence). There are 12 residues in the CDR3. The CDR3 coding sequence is TGCAGTGGCCGGGAGGGGAACACTGAAGCTTTCTTT. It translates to CSGREGNTEAFF.

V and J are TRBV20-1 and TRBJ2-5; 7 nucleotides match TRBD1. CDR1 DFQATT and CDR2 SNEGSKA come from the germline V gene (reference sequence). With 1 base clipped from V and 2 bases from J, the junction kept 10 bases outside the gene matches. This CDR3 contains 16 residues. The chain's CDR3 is CSARGQTGNRQETQYF. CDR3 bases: TGCAGTGCTAGAGGTCAGACAGGGAACCGGCAAGAGACCCAGTACTTC.

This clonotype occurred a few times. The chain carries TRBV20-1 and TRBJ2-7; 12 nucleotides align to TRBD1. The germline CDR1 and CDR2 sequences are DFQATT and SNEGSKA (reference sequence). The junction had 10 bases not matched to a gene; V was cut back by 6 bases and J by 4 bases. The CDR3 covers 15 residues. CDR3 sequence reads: CSASGTGGGSYEQYF. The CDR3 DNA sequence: TGCAGTGCATCCGGGACAGGGGGCGGGAGTTACGAGCAGTACTTC.

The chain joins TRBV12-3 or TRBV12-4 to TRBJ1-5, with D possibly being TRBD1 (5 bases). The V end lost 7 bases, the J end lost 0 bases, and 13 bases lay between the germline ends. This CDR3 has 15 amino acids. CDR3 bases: TGTGCCAGCACAACGACAGTGTATAGCAATCAGCCCCAGCATTTT. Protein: CASTTTVYSNQPQHF.

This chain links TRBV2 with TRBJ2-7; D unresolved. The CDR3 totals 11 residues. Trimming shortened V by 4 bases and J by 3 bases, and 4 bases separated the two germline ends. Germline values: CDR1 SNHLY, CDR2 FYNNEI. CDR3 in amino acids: CASSVNYEQYF. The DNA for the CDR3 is TGTGCCAGCAGTGTGAACTACGAGCAGTACTTC.

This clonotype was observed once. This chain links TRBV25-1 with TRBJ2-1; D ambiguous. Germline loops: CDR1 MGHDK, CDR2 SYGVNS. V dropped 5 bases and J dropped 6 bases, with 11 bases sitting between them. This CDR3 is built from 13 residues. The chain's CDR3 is CASSRNSVNEQFF. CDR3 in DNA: TGTGCCAGCAGTCGAAACTCGGTCAATGAGCAGTTCTTC.

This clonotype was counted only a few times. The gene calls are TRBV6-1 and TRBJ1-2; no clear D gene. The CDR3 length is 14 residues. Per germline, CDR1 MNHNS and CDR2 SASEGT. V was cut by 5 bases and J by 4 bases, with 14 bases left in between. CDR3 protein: CASSSGSPGYGYTF. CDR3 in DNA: TGTGCCAGCAGTAGTGGCAGCCCCGGCTATGGCTACACCTTC.

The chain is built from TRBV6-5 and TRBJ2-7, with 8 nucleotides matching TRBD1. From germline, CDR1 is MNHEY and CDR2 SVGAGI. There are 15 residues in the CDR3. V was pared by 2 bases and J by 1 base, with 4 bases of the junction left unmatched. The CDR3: CASSYGDRRSYEQYF. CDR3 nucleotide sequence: TGTGCCAGCAGTTACGGGGACAGGCGGTCCTACGAGCAGTACTTC.

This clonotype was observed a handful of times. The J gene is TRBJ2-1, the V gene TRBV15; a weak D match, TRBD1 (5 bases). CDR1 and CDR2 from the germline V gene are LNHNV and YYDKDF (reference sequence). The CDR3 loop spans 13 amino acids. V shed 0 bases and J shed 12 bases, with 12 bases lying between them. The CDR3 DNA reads TGTGCCACCAGCAGAGATTTTTATGGGGCGCAGTTCTTC. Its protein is CATSRDFYGAQFF.

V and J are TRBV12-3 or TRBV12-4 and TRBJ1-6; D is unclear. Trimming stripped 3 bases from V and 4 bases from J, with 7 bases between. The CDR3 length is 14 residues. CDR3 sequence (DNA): TGTGCCAGCAGTTTGGGCCCTTATAATTCACCCCTCCACTTT. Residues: CASSLGPYNSPLHF.

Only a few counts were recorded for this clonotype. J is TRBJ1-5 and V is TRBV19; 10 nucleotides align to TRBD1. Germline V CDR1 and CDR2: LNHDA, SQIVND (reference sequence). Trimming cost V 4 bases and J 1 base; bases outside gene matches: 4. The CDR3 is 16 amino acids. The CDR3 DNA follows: TGTGCCAGTAGTACGACAGGGGGCGGGAGCAATCAGCCCCAGCATTTT. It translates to CASSTTGGGSNQPQHF.